One and the same sample provided the 4 T cell receptor beta chains below, sequenced in a study of T cells after yellow fever vaccination. TCRdb reprocessed the 5' RACE reads with MiXCR, giving one entry per CDR3 protein. Among around 590,000 distinct CDR3 sequences, approximately 13% were seen once, and the ten largest hold 15%. Sequencing used PBMCs, obtained on the day of the yellow fever booster vaccination. The origin of the receptors is a man aged 25 to 45 who received the YFV17D yellow fever vaccine.

V gene TRBV12-3 or TRBV12-4 combines with J gene TRBJ2-1; a weak D match, TRBD2 (5 bases). The V gene lost 4 bases and the J gene lost 6 bases, with 16 bases spanning the gap. CDR3 length equals 15 residues. The CDR3 nucleotides read TGTGCCAGCAGTTCTTATGGGAGTATACCCAATGAGCAGTTCTTC. Its protein product is CASSSYGSIPNEQFF.

In its sample, this clonotype was seen a few times. This chain joins TRBV11-2 and TRBJ2-5; possible D gene TRBD2, 6 bases. Germline V gene lookup returns CDR1 SGHAT and CDR2 FQNNGV. CDR3 length: 15 amino acids. Trimming pared 5 bases from V and 1 base from J, leaving 14 bases between. Here the CDR3 DNA reads TGTGCCAGCAGCCGAACCCCGGGACTCCAAGAGACCCAGTACTTC. It specifies CASSRTPGLQETQYF.

The chain joins TRBV7-6 to TRBJ2-1; TRBD1 matches 8 bases. CDR3 length equals 15 residues. The trim removed 4 bases at V and 7 bases at J, leaving 9 bases unmatched. Per germline, CDR1 SGHVS and CDR2 FNYEAQ. CDR3 bases: TGTGCCAGCAGCTCCGGACAGGGAAGGAATAATGAGCAGTTCTTC. Translated, it gives CASSSGQGRNNEQFF.

This clonotype has a count of ten or more. The chain has TRBV12-3 or TRBV12-4 and TRBJ2-5, with a weak D call TRBD1 (6 bases). The CDR3 is 13 amino acids. The V end was cut by 6 bases, the J end by 3 bases, with 11 bases between. The CDR3 DNA reads as TGTGCCAGCAGCAAGGACAGTAAAGAGACCCAGTACTTC. It yields the protein CASSKDSKETQYF.